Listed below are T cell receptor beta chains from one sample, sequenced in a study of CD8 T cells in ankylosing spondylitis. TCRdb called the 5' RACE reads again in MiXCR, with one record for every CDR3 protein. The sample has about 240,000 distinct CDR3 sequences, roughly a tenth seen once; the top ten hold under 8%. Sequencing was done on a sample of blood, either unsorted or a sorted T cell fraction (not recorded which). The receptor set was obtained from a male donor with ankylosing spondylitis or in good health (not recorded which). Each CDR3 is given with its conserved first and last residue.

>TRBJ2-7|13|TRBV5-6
CASSGGPFYEQYF
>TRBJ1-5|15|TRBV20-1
CSGRDRDYSNQPQHF
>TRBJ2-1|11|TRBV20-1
CSAITGIRQFF
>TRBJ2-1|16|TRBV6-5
CASSYRVMGADNEQFF
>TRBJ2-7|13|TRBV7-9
CASSTSSTYEQYF
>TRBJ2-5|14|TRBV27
CASSLERATETQYF
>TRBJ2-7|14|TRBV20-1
CSASPRKTPYEQYF
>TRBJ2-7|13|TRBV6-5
CASSYSRAGEQYF
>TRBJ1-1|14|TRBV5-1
CASRREGGNTEAFF
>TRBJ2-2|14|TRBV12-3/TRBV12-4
CASSLSGGSGELFF
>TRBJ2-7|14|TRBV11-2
CASSLAGVIYEQYF
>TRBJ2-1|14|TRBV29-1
CSVVLRVSRGEQFF
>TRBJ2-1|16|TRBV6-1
CASTPSAGETYNEQFF
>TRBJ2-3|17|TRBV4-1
CASSQEGAGGFTDTQYF
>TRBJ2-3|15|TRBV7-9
CASSQAGVLGDTQYF